Listed here are 14 T cell receptor beta chains from one sample, sequenced in a study of blood T cell repertoires in COVID-19. Repertoires were generated with immunoSEQ multiplex PCR, while TCRdb's copy carries only in-frame clones and drops some. The sample comprises roughly 150,000 clones, over 90% of which are singletons, and roughly 2% rests with the top ten. Sample: peripheral blood. These receptors all come from a woman aged 55-69 years with COVID-19, enrolled during active disease.

The rearrangement joins TRBV18 to TRBJ1-4, with D perhaps matching TRBD1 (5 bases). V lost 8 bases and J 8 bases, leaving 21 bases between the germline ends. Per germline, CDR1 KGHSH and CDR2 LQKENI. This CDR3 spans 15 amino acids. The CDR3 DNA follows: TGTGCCAGCACGACAAGCAGCGGGGGAGGGGAAAAACTGTTTTTT. Translating it yields CASTTSSGGGEKLFF.

The rearrangement uses TRBV2 and TRBJ1-1, with no clear D. Germline values: CDR1 SNHLY, CDR2 FYNNEI. The CDR3 loop spans 14 amino acids. With 5 bases removed from V and 4 bases from J, the gap between germline ends came to 14 bases. The CDR3 sequence: CASSITGRSTEAFF. The CDR3 nucleotides are TGTGCCAGCAGTATAACCGGGAGGAGCACTGAAGCTTTCTTT.

The rearrangement links TRBV10-1 to TRBJ2-3; 9 bases align to TRBD2. The junction had 10 bases not matched to a gene; V was cut back by 0 bases and J by 0 bases. The CDR3 length is 19 residues. CDR1 is WNHNN, CDR2 SYGVQD, per germline (reference sequence). Here the CDR3 reads CASSESKRLAGASTDTQYF. The CDR3 DNA is TGCGCCAGCAGTGAGTCAAAAAGGTTAGCGGGGGCTAGCACAGATACGCAGTATTTT.

This chain joins TRBV5-1 and TRBJ2-3; D ambiguous. CDR1 and CDR2 from the germline V gene are SGHRS and YFSETQ. The CDR3 sequence is 14 residues long. Trimming removed 2 bases at V and 2 bases at J, with 9 bases between. CDR3 nucleotide sequence: TGCGCCAGCAGCTTTGACACCTCCACAGATACGCAGTATTTT. Amino acids: CASSFDTSTDTQYF.

The chain combines TRBV6-6 with TRBJ1-4, with D possibly TRBD1 on 6 matching bases. The ends were cut back, 0 bases at V and 4 bases at J, with 9 bases in the middle. The CDR3 contains 15 residues. From germline, CDR1 is MNHNY and CDR2 SVGAGI (reference sequence). The CDR3 DNA reads TGTGCCAGCAGTTACTCCAGCAGGGGTAATGAAAAACTGTTTTTT. Protein sequence: CASSYSSRGNEKLFF.

The V call is TRBV4-2, the J call TRBJ1-2; 7 bases are shared with TRBD1. Germline trimming cut 0 bases from V and 4 bases from J; bases unmatched to any gene: 11. The CDR3 runs 17 residues. The germline V gene encodes CDR1 LGHNA and CDR2 YNFKEQ. The CDR3: CASSQDLPGQRPYGYTF. The CDR3 DNA reads as TGTGCCAGCAGCCAAGACCTACCGGGACAGCGACCCTATGGCTACACCTTC.

This rearrangement joins TRBV12-3 or TRBV12-4 to TRBJ1-2; D not certain. There are 13 residues in the CDR3. The ends were cut back, 3 bases at V and 5 bases at J, with 10 bases in the middle. CDR3 sequence (DNA): TGTGCCAGCAGTTTCCGGGATCGGTATGGCTACACCTTC. It encodes CASSFRDRYGYTF.

This rearrangement joins TRBV14 to TRBJ2-2, with 9 positions matching TRBD1. CDR3 size: 16 residues. Germline loops: CDR1 SGHDN, CDR2 FVKESK. J was trimmed by 6 bases and V by 6 bases; bases with no gene match: 11. The CDR3 sequence: CASRVIRDREAGELFF. CDR3 nucleotides: TGTGCCAGCAGGGTAATTCGGGACAGGGAGGCCGGGGAGCTGTTTTTT.

V gene TRBV5-6 combines with J gene TRBJ1-6, with D possibly matching TRBD1 (6 bases). Germline V gene data show CDR1 as SGHDT and CDR2 as YYEEEE. V shed 4 bases and J shed 13 bases, with 12 bases lying between them. CDR3 size: 12 residues. CDR3 DNA sequence: TGTGCCAGCAGCATGGGACACCCTCCCCTCCACTTT. Translated: CASSMGHPPLHF.

The chain couples TRBV21-1 to TRBJ2-3; the D call in the table, TRBD1, was not verified against the DNA. TRBV21-1 is termed a pseudogene. This CDR3 is 14 amino acids long. The CDR3 bases are TGTGCCAGCCCTCGACAGGGTTCTACAGATACGCAGTATTTT. Protein product: CASPRQGSTDTQYF.

V usage is TRBV9 and J usage is TRBJ1-2; TRBD1 matches at 9 bases. Trimming at V came to 2 bases and at J to 2 bases, leaving 7 bases not matched to a gene. The CDR3 sequence is 16 residues long. The germline CDR1 and CDR2 sequences are SGDLS and YYNGEE. This CDR3 is CASSVAGTGMNYGYTF. The CDR3 DNA follows: TGTGCCAGCAGCGTTGCCGGGACAGGGATGAACTATGGCTACACCTTC.

The rearrangement joins TRBV30 to TRBJ2-3; D uncertain. The CDR3 covers 14 residues. Germline V CDR1 and CDR2: GTSNPN, SVGIG (reference sequence). Trimming took off 5 bases at V and 3 bases at J, with 15 bases between the two ends. The CDR3 spells CAWAVGVSTDTQYF. The CDR3 region has the DNA TGTGCCTGGGCGGTTGGTGTGTCGACAGATACGCAGTATTTT. Based on the CDR3 plus reference TRBV30 and TRBJ2-3, the full variable domain is SQTIHQWPATLVQPVGSPLSLECTVEGTSNPNLYWYRQAAGRGLQLLFYSVGIGQISSEVPQNLSASRPQDRQFILSSKKLLLSDSGFYLCAWAVGVSTDTQYFGPGTRLTVL.

This chain uses TRBV5-1 with TRBJ1-3; 10 bases map to TRBD1. There are 17 residues in the CDR3. After removal of 4 bases from V and 0 bases from J, the junction contained 7 bases not matched to a gene. The V gene's germline CDR1 is SGHRS and CDR2 YFSETQ. CDR3 sequence (DNA): TGCGCCAGCAGCACGGGGACAGGGGCAAGCTCTGGAAACACCATATATTTT. Its protein product is CASSTGTGASSGNTIYF.

V gene TRBV4-3 combines with J gene TRBJ2-5, with D hard to call. The CDR3 has 15 amino acids. Germline values: CDR1 LGHNA, CDR2 YSLEER. V was shortened by 2 bases and J by 2 bases, with 12 bases between the two germline ends. CDR3 nucleotides: TGCGCCAGCAGCCAAAATTCTTTCTTACAAGAGACCCAGTACTTC. Translated: CASSQNSFLQETQYF.